The present TCR beta chain was sequenced within a study of T-cell reconstitution after alpha-beta-depleted transplantation in children. Regarding the study as a whole: By about two months after transplant, alpha-beta T cells reportedly arose from several hundred graft clones that had expanded.

A note on this clonotype: No antigen is known for it.

The library targeted TCRbeta and was prepared with unique molecular identifiers. TCRdb redid the calling of the PCR reads with MiXCR, one entry per CDR3 protein. Among about 1,000,000 distinct CDR3 sequences, roughly 29% were seen once, and the ten largest hold about 28%. Between the trimmed V and J ends, which lost 0 bases and 8 bases, there was a span of 16 bases. The CDR3 spans 16 residues. The germline V gene has CDR1 MGHRA and CDR2 YSYEKL. The rearrangement joins TRBV4-1 to TRBJ1-4, with D perhaps matching TRBD1 (6 bases). The sample consisted of PBMCs, mostly from graft donor cells, taken 360 days after TCRalphabeta/CD19-depleted stem cell transplant. This receptor was taken from a boy younger than two who had a stem cell transplant for SCID, so the T cells may come from the graft donor. The CDR3 spells CASSQDWTEREEKLFF. CDR3 DNA sequence: TGCGCCAGCAGCCAAGATTGGACAGAGAGGGAGGAAAAACTGTTTTTT.